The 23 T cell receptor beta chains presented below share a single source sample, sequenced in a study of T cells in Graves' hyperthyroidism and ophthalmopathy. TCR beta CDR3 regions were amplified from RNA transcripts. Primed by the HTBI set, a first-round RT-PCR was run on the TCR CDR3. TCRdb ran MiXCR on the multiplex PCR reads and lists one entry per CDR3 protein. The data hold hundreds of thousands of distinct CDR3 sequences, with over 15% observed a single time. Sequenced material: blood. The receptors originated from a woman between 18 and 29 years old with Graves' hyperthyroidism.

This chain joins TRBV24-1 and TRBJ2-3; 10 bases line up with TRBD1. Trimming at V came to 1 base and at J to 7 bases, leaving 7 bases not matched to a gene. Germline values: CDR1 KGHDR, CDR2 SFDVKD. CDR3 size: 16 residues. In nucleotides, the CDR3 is TGTGCCACCAGTGATTTTTACCGGGACAGGGGAAATACGCAGTATTTT. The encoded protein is CATSDFYRDRGNTQYF.

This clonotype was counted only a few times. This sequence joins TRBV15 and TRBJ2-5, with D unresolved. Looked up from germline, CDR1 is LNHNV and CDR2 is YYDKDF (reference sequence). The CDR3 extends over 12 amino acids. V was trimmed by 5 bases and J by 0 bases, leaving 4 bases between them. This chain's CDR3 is CATSHNQETQYF. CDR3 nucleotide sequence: TGTGCCACCAGCCACAACCAAGAGACCCAGTACTTC. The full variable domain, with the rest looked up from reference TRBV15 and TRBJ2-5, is DAMVIQNPRYQVTQFGKPVTLSCSQTLNHNVMYWYQQKSSQAPKLLFHYYDKDFNNEADTPDNFQSRRPNTSFCFLDIRSPGLGDTAMYLCATSHNQETQYFGPGTRLLVL.

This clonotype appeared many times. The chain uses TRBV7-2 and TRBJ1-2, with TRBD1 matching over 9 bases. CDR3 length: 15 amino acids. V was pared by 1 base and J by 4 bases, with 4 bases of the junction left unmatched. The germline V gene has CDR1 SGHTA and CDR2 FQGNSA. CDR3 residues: CASSLEGTGPYGYTF. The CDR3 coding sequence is TGTGCCAGCAGCTTAGAGGGGACAGGGCCCTATGGCTACACCTTC.

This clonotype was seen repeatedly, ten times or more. This CDR3 is CASSSPPRVDTQYF. CDR3 nucleotide sequence: TGTGCCAGCAGTTCCCCTCCTAGGGTAGATACGCAGTATTTT. The V call is TRBV28, the J call TRBJ2-3; D is undetermined. Per the germline V gene, CDR1 is MDHEN and CDR2 is SYDVKM. Trimming removed 4 bases from V and 5 bases from J, with 13 bases in between. The CDR3 is 14 residues long.

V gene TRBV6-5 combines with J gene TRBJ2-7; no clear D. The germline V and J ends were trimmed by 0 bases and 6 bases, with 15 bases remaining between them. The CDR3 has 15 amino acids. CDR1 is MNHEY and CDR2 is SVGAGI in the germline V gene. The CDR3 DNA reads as TGTGCCAGCAGTTACTCTGCGCCCGGAATGGGCGAGCAGTACTTC. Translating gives CASSYSAPGMGEQYF.

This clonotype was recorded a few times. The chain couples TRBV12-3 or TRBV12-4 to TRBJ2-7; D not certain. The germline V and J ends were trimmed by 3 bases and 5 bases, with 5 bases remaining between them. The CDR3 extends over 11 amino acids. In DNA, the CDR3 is TGTGCCAGCAGTTTTAGGCACGAGCAGTACTTC. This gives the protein CASSFRHEQYF.

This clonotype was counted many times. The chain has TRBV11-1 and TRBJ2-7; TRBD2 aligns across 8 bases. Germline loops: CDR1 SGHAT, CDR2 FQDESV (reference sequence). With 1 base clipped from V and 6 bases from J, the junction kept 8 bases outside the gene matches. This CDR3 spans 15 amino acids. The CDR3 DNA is TGTGCCAGCAGCTTAGAGAGCGGGAGCTCTCGCGAGCAGTACTTC. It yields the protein CASSLESGSSREQYF.

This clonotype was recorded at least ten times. The CDR3 coding sequence is TGTGCCAGCAGCCAAGATTTGTCGGGGGAGCAGTACTTC. Translating gives CASSQDLSGEQYF. This chain connects TRBV3-1 to TRBJ2-7, with a possible D match to TRBD2 (5 bases). The ends were cut back, 0 bases at V and 7 bases at J, with 10 bases in the middle. The CDR3 totals 13 residues. Germline CDR1 and CDR2: LGHDT and YNNKEL (reference sequence).

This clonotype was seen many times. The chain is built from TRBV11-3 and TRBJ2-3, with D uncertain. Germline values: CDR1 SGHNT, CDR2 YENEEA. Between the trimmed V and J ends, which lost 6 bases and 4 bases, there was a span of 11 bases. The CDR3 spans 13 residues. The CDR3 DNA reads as TGTGCCAGCAGTCGTCAGTTTCCAGATACGCAGTATTTT. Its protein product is CASSRQFPDTQYF. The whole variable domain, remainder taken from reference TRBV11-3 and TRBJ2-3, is EAGVVQSPRYKIIEKKQPVAFWCNPISGHNTLYWYLQNLGQGPELLIRYENEEAVDDSQLPKDRFSAERLKGVDSTLKIQPAELGDSAVYLCASSRQFPDTQYFGPGTRLTVL.

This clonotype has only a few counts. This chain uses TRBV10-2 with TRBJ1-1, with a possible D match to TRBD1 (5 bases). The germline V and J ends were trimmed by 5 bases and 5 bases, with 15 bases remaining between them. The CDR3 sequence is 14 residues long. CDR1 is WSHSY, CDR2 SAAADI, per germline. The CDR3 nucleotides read TGCGCCAGCAGTACCGGATCGGGGGGGACTGAAGCTTTCTTT. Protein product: CASSTGSGGTEAFF.

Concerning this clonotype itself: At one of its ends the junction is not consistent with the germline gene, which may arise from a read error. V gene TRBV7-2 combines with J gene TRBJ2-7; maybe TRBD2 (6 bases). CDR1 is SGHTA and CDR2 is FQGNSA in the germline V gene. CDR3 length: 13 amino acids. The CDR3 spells CASSSSVSHEQYF. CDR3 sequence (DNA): TGTGCCAGCAGCTCTAGCGTCTCCCACGAGCAGTACTTC.

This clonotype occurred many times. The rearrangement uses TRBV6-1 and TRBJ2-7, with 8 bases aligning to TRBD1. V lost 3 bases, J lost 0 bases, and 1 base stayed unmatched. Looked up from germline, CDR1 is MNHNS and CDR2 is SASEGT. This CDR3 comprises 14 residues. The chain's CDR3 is CASSDGQGSYEQYF. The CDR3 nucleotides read TGTGCCAGCAGTGATGGACAGGGCTCCTACGAGCAGTACTTC.

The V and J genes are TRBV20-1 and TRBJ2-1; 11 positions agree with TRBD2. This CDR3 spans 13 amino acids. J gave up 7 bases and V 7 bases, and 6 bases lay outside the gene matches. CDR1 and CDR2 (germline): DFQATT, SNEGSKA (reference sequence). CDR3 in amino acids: CSGDSGGENEQFF. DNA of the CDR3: TGCAGTGGCGATAGCGGGGGGGAAAATGAGCAGTTCTTC.

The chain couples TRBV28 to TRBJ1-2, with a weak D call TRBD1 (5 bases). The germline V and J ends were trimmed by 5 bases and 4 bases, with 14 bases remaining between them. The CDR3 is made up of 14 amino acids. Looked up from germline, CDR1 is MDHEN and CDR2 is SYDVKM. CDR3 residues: CASSASGQVYGYTF. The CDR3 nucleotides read TGTGCCAGCAGTGCCTCCGGACAAGTCTATGGCTACACCTTC.

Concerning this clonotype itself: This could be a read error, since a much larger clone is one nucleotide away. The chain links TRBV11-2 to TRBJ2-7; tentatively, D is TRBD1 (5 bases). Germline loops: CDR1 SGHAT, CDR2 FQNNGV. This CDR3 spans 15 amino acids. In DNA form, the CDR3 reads TGTGCCTGCAGCTCCCTCGGCAGGGTCTACCACGAGCAGTACTTC. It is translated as CACSSLGRVYHEQYF.

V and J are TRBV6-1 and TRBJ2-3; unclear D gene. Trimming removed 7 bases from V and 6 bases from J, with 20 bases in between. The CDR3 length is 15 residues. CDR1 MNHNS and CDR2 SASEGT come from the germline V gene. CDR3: CASTTRTPSSDTQYF. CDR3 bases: TGTGCCAGCACCACGCGGACCCCAAGCTCCGATACGCAGTATTTT.

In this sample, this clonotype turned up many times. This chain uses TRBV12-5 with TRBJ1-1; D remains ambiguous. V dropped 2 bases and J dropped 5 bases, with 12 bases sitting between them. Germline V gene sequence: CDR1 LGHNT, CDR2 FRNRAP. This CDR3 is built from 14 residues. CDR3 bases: TGTGCTAGTGGTTTGAAGGGCGTTGGGACTGAAGCTTTCTTT. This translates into CASGLKGVGTEAFF.

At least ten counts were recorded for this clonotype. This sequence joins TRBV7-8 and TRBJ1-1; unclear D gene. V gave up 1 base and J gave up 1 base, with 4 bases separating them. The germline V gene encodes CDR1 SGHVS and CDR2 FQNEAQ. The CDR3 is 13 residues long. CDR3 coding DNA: TGTGCCAGCAGCTTAGGACAGAACACTGAAGCTTTCTTT. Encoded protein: CASSLGQNTEAFF.

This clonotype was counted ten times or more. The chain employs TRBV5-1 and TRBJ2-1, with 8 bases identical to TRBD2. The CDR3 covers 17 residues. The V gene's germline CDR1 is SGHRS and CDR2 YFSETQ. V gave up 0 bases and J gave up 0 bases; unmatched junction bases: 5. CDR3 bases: TGCGCCAGCAGCTTGGTGGGTAGCGGGAACTCCTACAATGAGCAGTTCTTC. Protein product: CASSLVGSGNSYNEQFF.

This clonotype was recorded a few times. CDR3 in DNA: TGTGCCAGCAGTTTAGGGGCAGCCAGAGGCTATGGCTACACCTTC. Its protein is CASSLGAARGYGYTF. The chain recombines TRBV27 with TRBJ1-2, with a tentative D call TRBD1 (5 bases). Germline lookup yields CDR1 MNHEY and CDR2 SMNVEV (reference sequence). Deletions cut 2 bases from V and 4 bases from J, with 14 bases between. This CDR3 has 15 residues.

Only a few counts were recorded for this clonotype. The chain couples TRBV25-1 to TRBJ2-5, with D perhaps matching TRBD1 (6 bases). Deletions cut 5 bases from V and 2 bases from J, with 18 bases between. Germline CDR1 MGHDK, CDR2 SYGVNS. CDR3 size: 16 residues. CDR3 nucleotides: TGTGCCAGCAGTCCCCTCCGGGACACCACACAAGAGACCCAGTACTTC. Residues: CASSPLRDTTQETQYF. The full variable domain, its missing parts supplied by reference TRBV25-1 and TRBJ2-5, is EADIYQTPRYLVIGTGKKITLECSQTMGHDKMYWYQQDPGMELHLIHYSYGVNSTEKGDLSSESTVSRIRTEHFPLTLESARPSHTSQYLCASSPLRDTTQETQYFGPGTRLLVL.

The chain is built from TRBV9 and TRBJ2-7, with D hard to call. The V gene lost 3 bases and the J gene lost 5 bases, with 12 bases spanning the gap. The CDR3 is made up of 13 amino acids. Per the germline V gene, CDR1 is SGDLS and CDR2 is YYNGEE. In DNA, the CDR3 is TGTGCCAGCAGCGGAGGCCTAAGGGACGAGCAGTACTTC. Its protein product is CASSGGLRDEQYF.

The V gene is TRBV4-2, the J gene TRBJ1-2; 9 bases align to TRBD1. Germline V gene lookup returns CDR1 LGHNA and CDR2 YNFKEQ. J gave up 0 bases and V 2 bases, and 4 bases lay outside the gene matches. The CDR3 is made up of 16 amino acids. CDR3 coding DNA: TGTGCCAGCAGCCAATCTCGGACAGGGGCTAACTATGGCTACACCTTC. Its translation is CASSQSRTGANYGYTF.